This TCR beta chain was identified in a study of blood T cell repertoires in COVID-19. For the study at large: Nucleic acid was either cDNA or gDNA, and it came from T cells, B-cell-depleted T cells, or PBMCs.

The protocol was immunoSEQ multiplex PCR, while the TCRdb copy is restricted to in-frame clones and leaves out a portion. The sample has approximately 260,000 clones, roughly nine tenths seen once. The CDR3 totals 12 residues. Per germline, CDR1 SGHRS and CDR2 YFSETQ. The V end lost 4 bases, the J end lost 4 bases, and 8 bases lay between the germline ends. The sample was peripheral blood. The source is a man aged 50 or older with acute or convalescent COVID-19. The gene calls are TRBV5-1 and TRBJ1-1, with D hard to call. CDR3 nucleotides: TGCGCCAGCAGCGAGCCGGGCACTGAAGCTTTCTTT. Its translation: CASSEPGTEAFF.